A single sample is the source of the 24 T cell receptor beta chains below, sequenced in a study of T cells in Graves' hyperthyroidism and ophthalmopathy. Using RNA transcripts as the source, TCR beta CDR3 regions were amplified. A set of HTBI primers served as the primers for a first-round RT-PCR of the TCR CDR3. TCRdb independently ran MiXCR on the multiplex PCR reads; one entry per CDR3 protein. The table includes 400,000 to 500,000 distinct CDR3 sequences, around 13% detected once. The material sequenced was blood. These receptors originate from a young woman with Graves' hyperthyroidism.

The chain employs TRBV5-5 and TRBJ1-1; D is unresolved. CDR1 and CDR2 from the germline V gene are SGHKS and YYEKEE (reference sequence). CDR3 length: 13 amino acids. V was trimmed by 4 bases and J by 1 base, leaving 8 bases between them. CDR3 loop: CASSIPQNTEAFF. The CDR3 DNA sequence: TGTGCCAGCAGCATACCACAGAACACTGAAGCTTTCTTT.

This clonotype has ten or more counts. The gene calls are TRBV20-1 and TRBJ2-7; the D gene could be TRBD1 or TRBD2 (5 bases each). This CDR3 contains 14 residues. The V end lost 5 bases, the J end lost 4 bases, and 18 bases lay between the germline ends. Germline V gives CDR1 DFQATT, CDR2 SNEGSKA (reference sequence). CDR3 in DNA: TGCAGTGCTGTCCGGGACCCAGGACCTTACGAGCAGTACTTC. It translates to CSAVRDPGPYEQYF.

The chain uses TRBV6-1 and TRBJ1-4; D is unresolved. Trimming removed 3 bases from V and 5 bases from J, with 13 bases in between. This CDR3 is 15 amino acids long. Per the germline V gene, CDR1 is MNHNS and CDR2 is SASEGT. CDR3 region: CASSDGLEGNEKLFF. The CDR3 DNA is TGTGCCAGCAGTGACGGCCTCGAAGGAAATGAAAAACTGTTTTTT.

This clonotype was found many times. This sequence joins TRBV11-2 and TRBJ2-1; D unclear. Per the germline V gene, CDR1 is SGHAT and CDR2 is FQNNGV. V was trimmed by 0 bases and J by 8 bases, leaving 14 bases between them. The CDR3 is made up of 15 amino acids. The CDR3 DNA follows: TGTGCCAGCAGCTTAGAGAGCGCCCCGGGCGATGAGCAGTTCTTC. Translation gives CASSLESAPGDEQFF.

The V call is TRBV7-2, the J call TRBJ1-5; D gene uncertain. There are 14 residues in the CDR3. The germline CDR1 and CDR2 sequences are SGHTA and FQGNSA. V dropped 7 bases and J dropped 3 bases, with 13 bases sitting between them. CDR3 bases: TGTGCCAGCACCCCCGGACTGAACAATCAGCCCCAGCATTTT. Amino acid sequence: CASTPGLNNQPQHF.

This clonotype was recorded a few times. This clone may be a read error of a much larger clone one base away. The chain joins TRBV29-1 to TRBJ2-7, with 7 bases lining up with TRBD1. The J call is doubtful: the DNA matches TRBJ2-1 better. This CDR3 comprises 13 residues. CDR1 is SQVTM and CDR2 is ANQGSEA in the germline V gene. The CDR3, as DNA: TGCAGCGTTGGGACAGGCCTAACCTACGAGCAGTTCTTC. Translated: CSVGTGLTYEQFF.

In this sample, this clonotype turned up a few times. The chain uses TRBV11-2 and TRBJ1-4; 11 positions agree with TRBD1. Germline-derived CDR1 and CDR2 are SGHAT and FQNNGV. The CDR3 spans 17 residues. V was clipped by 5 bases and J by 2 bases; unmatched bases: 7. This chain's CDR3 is CASSLGQGASTNEKLFF. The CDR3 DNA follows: TGTGCCAGCAGCCTAGGACAGGGGGCATCGACTAATGAAAAACTGTTTTTT.

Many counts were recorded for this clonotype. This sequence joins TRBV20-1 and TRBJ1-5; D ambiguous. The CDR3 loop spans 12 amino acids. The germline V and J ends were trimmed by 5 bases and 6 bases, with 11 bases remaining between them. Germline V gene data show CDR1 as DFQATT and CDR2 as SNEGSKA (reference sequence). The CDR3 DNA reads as TGCAGTGCTTTTCAGCGGACTCAGCCCCAGCATTTT. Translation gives CSAFQRTQPQHF.

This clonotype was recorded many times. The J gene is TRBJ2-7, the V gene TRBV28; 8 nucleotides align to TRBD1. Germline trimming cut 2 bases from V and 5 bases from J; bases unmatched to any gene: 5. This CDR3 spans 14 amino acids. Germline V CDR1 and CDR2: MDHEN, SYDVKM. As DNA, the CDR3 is TGTGCCAGCAGTTTACGGCCAGGGGGCGACGAGCAGTACTTC. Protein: CASSLRPGGDEQYF.

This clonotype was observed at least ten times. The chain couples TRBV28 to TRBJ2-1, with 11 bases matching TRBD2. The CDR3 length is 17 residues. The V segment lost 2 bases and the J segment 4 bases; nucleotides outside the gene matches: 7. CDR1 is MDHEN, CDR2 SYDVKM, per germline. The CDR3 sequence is CASSLLTSGTLYNEQFF. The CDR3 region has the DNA TGTGCCAGCAGTTTACTGACTAGCGGGACCCTTTACAATGAGCAGTTCTTC.

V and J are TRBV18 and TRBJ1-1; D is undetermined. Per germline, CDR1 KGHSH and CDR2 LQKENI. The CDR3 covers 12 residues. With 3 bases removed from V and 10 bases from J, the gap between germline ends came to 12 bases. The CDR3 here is CASSPYGLGAFF. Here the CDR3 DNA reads TGTGCCAGCTCACCCTACGGGTTGGGAGCTTTCTTT.

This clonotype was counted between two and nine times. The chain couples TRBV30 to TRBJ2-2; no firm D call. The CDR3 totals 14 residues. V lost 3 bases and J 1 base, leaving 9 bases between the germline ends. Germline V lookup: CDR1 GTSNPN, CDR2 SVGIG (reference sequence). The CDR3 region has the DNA TGTGCCTGGAGCGGCAGCCTGAACACCGGGGAGCTGTTTTTT. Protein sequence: CAWSGSLNTGELFF.

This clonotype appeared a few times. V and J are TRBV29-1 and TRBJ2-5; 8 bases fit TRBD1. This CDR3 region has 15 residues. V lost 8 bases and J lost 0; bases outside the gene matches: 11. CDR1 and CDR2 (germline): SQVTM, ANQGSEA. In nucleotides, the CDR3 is TGCAGCTCTCTTTACAGGGGGGCTTACCAAGAGACCCAGTACTTC. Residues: CSSLYRGAYQETQYF.

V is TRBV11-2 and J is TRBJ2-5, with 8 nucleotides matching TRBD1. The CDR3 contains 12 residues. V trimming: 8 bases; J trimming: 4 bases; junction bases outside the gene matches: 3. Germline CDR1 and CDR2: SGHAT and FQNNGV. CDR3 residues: CASGDRGETQYF. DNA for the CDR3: TGTGCCAGCGGAGACAGGGGAGAGACCCAGTACTTC. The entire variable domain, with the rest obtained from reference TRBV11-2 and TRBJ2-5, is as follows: EAGVAQSPRYKIIEKRQSVAFWCNPISGHATLYWYQQILGQGPKLLIQFQNNGVVDDSQLPKDRFSAERLKGVDSTLKIQPAKLEDSAVYLCASGDRGETQYFGPGTRLLVL.

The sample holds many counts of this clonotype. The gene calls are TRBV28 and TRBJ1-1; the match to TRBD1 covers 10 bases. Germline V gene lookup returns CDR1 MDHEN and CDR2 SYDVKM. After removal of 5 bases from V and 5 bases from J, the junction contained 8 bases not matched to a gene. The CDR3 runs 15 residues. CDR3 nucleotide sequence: TGTGCCAGCAGTCCTTCGGACAGGGGGAGGACTGAAGCTTTCTTT. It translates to CASSPSDRGRTEAFF.

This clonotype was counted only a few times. The CDR3 reads CASSYSTSGIAKNIQYF. The CDR3 DNA reads TGTGCCAGCAGTTACTCGACTTCGGGGATAGCCAAAAACATTCAGTACTTC. The chain joins TRBV6-5 to TRBJ2-4, with D possibly matching TRBD2 (5 bases). Germline assignment: CDR1 MNHEY and CDR2 SVGAGI. The V and J ends lost 0 bases and 0 bases respectively, with 12 bases between them. CDR3 size: 17 residues.

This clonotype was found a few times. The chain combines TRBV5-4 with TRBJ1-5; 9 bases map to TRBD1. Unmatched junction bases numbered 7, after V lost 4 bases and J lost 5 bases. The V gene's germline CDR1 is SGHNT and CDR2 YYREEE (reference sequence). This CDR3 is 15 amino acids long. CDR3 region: CASSRDRGEDQPQHF. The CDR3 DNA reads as TGTGCCAGCAGCCGCGACAGGGGGGAGGATCAGCCCCAGCATTTT. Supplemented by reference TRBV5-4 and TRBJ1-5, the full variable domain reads ETGVTQSPTHLIKTRGQQVTLRCSSQSGHNTVSWYQQALGQGPQFIFQYYREEENGRGNFPPRFSGLQFPNYSSELNVNALELDDSALYLCASSRDRGEDQPQHFGDGTRLSIL.

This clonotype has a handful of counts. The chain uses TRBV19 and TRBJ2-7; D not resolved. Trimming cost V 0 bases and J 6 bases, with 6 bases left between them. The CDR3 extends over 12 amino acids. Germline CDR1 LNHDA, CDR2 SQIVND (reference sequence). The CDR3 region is CASSIEGSEQYF. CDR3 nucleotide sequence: TGTGCCAGTAGTATAGAGGGAAGCGAGCAGTACTTC.

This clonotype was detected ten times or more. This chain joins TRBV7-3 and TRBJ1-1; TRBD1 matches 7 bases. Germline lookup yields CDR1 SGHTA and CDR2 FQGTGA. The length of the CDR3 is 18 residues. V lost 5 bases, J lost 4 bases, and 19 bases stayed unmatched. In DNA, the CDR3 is TGTGCCAGCAGCCGCTCCGGTGACAGGGTCAATGTAGGCACTGAAGCTTTCTTT. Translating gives CASSRSGDRVNVGTEAFF.

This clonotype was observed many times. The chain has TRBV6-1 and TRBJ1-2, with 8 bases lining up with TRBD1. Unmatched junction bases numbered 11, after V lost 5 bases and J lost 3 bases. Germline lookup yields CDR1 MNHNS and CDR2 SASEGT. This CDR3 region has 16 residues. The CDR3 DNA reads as TGTGCCAGCAGTCGTCAAGGACAGGGCGGATACTATGGCTACACCTTC. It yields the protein CASSRQGQGGYYGYTF.

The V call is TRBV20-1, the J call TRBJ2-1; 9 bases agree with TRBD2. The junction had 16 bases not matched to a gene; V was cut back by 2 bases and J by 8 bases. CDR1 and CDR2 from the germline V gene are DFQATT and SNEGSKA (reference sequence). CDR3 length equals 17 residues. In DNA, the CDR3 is TGCAGTGCTAGAACTCATAGCGGGAGCGGCTTCTTCGATGAGCAGTTCTTC. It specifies CSARTHSGSGFFDEQFF.

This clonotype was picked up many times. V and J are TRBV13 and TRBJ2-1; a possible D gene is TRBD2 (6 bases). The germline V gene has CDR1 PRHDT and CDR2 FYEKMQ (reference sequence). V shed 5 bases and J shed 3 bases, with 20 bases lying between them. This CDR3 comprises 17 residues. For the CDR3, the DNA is TGTGCCAGCAGCCGGGACTCCACACACCCCTTCTACAATGAGCAGTTCTTC. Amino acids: CASSRDSTHPFYNEQFF.

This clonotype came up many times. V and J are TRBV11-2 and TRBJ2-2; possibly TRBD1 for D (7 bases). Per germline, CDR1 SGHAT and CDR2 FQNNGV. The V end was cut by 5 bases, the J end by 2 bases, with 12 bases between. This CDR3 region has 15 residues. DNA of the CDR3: TGTGCCAGCAGCCGCGGGACAGCAAACACCGGGGAGCTGTTTTTT. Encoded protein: CASSRGTANTGELFF.

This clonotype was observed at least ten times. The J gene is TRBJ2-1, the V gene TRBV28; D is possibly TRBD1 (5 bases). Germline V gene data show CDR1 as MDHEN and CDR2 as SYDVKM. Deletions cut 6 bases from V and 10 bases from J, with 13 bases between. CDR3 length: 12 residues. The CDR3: CASSETGREQFF. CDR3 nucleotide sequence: TGTGCCAGCAGCGAAACAGGACGGGAGCAGTTCTTC.